The T cell receptor beta chain described here comes from a study of technical replicates of blood from a handful of donors. The CDR3 sequence is 14 residues long. V dropped 4 bases and J dropped 4; count of bases not matched to a gene: 7. CDR1 is MNHEY and CDR2 is SMNVEV in the germline V gene (reference sequence). Method: immunoSEQ multiplex PCR; TCRdb's copy keeps in-frame clones and lacks some. Of 68,000 or so clones listed, 95% to 98% are singletons. The clonotype was recovered from a human donor in good health. Sample: T cells isolated from PBMCs. The rearrangement joins TRBV27 to TRBJ2-7; 7 nucleotides agree with TRBD2. The CDR3 loop reads CASSWAHGRYEQYF. Written as DNA, the CDR3 is TGTGCCAGCAGTTGGGCCCACGGGAGGTACGAGCAGTACTTC.